This record looks at one T cell receptor beta chain sequence and its context. No antigen is known for it. The sample belongs to a study of cytomegalovirus exposure and HLA in healthy donors. Findings and caveats of the study: In an earlier analysis, most TCR beta V segments were productive about 90% or about 30% of the time. Apart from CMV serostatus, no immune exposure information was available. An analysis that came later showed most CMV-associated TCR beta chains appearing HLA-restricted.

CDR1 and CDR2 from the germline V gene are MNHEY and SMNVEV (reference sequence). This CDR3 contains 13 residues. V shed 8 bases, J shed 7 bases, and the junction held 7 bases outside the gene matches. Primers for the PCR totalled 60 Vbeta and 13 Jbeta. TCRdb's copy holds only in-frame clones and misses some; the assay was immunoSEQ multiplex PCR. The data contain 95,000 or so clones, around 81% of them singletons. The specimen was PBMCs. The chain recombines TRBV27 with TRBJ1-2, with TRBD1 identical over 10 bases. The clonotype comes from a woman in her 70s in good health and CMV-seropositive. CDR3: CASGRQGAGGYTF. CDR3 coding DNA: TGTGCCAGCGGACGACAGGGGGCAGGTGGCTACACCTTC.